The clone carrying this T cell receptor beta chain occurred once. The sample originates from a study of T cell responses to AZD1222 COVID-19 vaccine. Sequencing was performed with immunoSEQ multiplex PCR; in TCRdb, only in-frame clones are kept and a portion is missing. The sample carries over 85,000 clones, more than 70% recorded once. Germline CDR1 SGHDT, CDR2 YYEEEE. V dropped 4 bases and J dropped 4 bases, with 12 bases sitting between them. The CDR3 totals 13 residues. The sequenced sample was peripheral blood, obtained 28 days after the second AZD1222 dose. The chain has TRBV5-6 and TRBJ2-7, with D unclear. The TCR was taken from an adult who received the AZD1222 COVID-19 vaccine. DNA for the CDR3: TGTGCCAGCAGCCCTTCGAACCCGTACGAGCAGTACTTC. Amino acids: CASSPSNPYEQYF.